The clone carrying this T cell receptor (beta chain) was observed a few times. These data belong to a study of regulatory T cells in long-lasting Graves disease. The CDR3 has 16 amino acids. J lost 4 bases, V lost 3 bases, and 6 bases had no gene match. Assembly of TCR beta libraries relied on iRepertoire HTBI primers together with Arm-PCR of CDR3 regions. In the original analysis: Sample data revealed approximately 56 TRBV and 14 TRBJ segments. TCRdb reprocessed the multiplex PCR reads with MiXCR, giving one entry per CDR3 protein. These V and J calls derive from TCRdb rather than the authors' analysis. This table holds roughly 500,000 distinct CDR3 sequences, roughly a fifth found once. Time point described: persistent/refractory GD, antithyroid drugs over 5 years with positive TRAb. Researchers made the TCR library from RNA that was extracted from PBMCs. Per American Thyroid Association guidelines, Graves' disease was diagnosed. Those enrolled as patients came out of an endocrinology department in Xi'an, China.

The source is a female donor with Graves disease. This specimen was peripheral blood mononuclear cells (PBMCs), taken when the disease was refractory, from a patient treated with antithyroid drugs. V and J are TRBV12-3 or TRBV12-4 and TRBJ2-3; 11 nucleotides match TRBD2. CDR3 in amino acids: CASSFPLAGGPDTQYF. The DNA of the CDR3 is TGTGCCAGCAGTTTTCCGCTAGCGGGAGGACCAGATACGCAGTATTTT.